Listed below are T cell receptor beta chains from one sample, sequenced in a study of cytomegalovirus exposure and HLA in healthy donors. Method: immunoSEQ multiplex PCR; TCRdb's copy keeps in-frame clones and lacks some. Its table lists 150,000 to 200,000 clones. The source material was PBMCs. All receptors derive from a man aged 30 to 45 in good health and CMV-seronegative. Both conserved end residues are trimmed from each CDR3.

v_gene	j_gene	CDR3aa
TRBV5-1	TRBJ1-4	ASSLDRGGSNEKLF
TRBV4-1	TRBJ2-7	ASSQGPGGTYEQY
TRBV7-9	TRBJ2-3	ASSSQRGVGTDTQY
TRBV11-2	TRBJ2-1	ASSGPGLANEQF
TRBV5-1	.	ASSLGDYEQY
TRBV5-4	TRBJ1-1	ASSLAAGAKRTEAF
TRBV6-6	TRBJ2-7	ASSPNTAYGQY
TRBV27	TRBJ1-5	ASSTLGGSNQPQH
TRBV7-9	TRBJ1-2	AISGENYGYT
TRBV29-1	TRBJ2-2	SHRVAGELF
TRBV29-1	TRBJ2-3	SVVTSGKRDTQY
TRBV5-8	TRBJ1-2	ASSFKPGQAGSNYGYT
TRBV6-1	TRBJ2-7	ASSRQGVNYEQY
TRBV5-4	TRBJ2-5	ASSSDREETQY
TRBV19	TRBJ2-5	ASSDAQGFEETQY
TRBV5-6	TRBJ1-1	ASSLGGPNTEAF
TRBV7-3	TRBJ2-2	ASSFSVNTGELF
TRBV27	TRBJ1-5	ASSLQRQGRHQPQH
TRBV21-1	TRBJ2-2	ASSKGQRTNGQGASTGELF
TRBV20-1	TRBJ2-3	RGAGTDTQY
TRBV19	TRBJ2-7	ASSGRSTGQGRWYEQY
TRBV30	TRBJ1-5	AWSPGSHQPQH
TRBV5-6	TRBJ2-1	ASSLGAGGYEQF
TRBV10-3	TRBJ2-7	ATMGGREASYEQY
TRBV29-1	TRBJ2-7	SYRGGAYEQY
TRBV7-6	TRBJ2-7	ASSLVQLAGGEQY
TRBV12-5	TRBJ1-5	ASGLGWGEQPQH
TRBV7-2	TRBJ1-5	ASSGAGSSNQPQH
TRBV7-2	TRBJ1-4	ASSLDLYNEKLF
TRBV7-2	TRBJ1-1	ASSQTRNTEAF
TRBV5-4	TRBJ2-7	ASSSGKTGAGEQY
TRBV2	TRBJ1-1	ASSGAGGLGTEAF
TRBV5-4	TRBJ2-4	ASSLEGTREGY
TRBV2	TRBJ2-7	ASSEFGQGAQY
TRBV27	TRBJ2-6	ASSFGGPGANVLT
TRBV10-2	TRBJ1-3	ASSDVGQTDGNTIY
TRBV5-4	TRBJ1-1	ASSLAGWNTEAF
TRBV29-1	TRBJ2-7	SALGQGAHHEQY
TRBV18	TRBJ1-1	ASSPTLVEGTEAF
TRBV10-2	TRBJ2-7	ASIEGTSSYEQY
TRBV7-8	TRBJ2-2	ASSKGAGSTGELF
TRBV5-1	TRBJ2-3	ASSLVLGRGETDTQY
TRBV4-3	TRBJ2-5	ASSQDMGSGLGETQY
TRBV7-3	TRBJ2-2	ASSLSPQGSNTGELF
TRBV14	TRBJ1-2	ASSRGPGYT
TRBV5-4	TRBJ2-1	ASSSGTGPSYNEQF
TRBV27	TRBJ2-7	ASKGLLSSYEQY
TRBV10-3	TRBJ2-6	AISEKGQDFSGANVLT